The 22 T cell receptor beta chains given below trace back to one sample, sequenced in a study of shared clonotypes between healthy human individuals. Repertoires were generated with immunoSEQ multiplex PCR, while TCRdb's copy carries only in-frame clones and drops some. The sample contains millions of clones, roughly 91% of which appear only once. Terminally differentiated effector memory CD45RA+ cells were excluded from the naive CD8 cells, which were CD45RO-negative and positively selected for CCR7. The sample comprised naive CD8+ T cells from PBMCs. The origin of the receptors is a man aged 18 to 30 in good health. Some clones in this sample may be carry-over from other donors' samples.

The chain links TRBV5-1 to TRBJ1-1, with 11 positions matching TRBD1. Losses at the gene ends were 4 bases for V and 2 bases for J; bases not matched to a gene: 19. The germline CDR1 and CDR2 sequences are SGHRS and YFSETQ. CDR3 size: 20 residues. CDR3 in DNA: TGCGCCAGCAGCCTGGAAAGCAGGGGACAGGGGGTTAGGGTCAACACTGAAGCTTTCTTT. Encoded protein: CASSLESRGQGVRVNTEAFF.

The CDR3 reads CASSSDGYTDTQYF. In DNA, the CDR3 is TGTGCCAGCAGTTCGGACGGATACACAGATACGCAGTATTTT. The chain combines TRBV28 with TRBJ2-3; D gene unclear. The CDR3 spans 14 residues. V lost 4 bases and J lost 2, with 10 bases in between. The germline V gene has CDR1 MDHEN and CDR2 SYDVKM.

V usage is TRBV27 and J usage is TRBJ2-3; TRBD1 aligns across 11 bases. With 5 bases clipped from V and 2 bases from J, the junction kept 9 bases outside the gene matches. Germline CDR1 MNHEY, CDR2 SMNVEV (reference sequence). The CDR3 consists of 17 residues. The CDR3 here is CASSPLPGQGDTDTQYF. The CDR3 DNA reads TGTGCCAGCAGTCCCCTCCCGGGACAGGGGGACACAGATACGCAGTATTTT.

V is TRBV5-4 and J is TRBJ2-5; D gene uncertain. The CDR3 runs 13 residues. Germline CDR1 SGHNT, CDR2 YYREEE (reference sequence). V was clipped by 0 bases and J by 1 base, with 4 bases between them. In DNA form, the CDR3 reads TGTGCCAGCAGCTTGGACAGCCAAGAGACCCAGTACTTC. Its translation is CASSLDSQETQYF.

J is TRBJ1-5 and V is TRBV28; tentative D call: TRBD1 (5 bases). Between the trimmed V and J ends, which lost 3 bases and 3 bases, there was a span of 18 bases. Germline values: CDR1 MDHEN, CDR2 SYDVKM. This CDR3 is built from 17 residues. CDR3 region: CASSFPQGAVSNQPQHF. The CDR3 bases are TGTGCCAGCAGTTTCCCCCAAGGGGCCGTCTCCAATCAGCCCCAGCATTTT.

The chain has TRBV23-1 and TRBJ1-1; D uncertain. TRBV23-1 is recorded as an ORF, its role being uncertain. This CDR3 region has 13 residues. With 4 bases removed from V and 4 bases from J, the gap between germline ends came to 10 bases. CDR3 sequence (DNA): TGCGCCAGCAGTCGGATTAGGGTCACTGAAGCTTTCTTT. Its protein is CASSRIRVTEAFF.

The chain employs TRBV27 and TRBJ2-3; TRBD1 aligns across 9 bases. Germline values: CDR1 MNHEY, CDR2 SMNVEV (reference sequence). The CDR3 covers 16 residues. With 4 bases clipped from V and 0 bases from J, the junction kept 5 bases outside the gene matches. In DNA, the CDR3 is TGTGCCAGCAGTTGGGGGACAGGGCCTAGCACAGATACGCAGTATTTT. Protein product: CASSWGTGPSTDTQYF.

The chain combines TRBV28 with TRBJ2-1, with 13 positions matching TRBD2. Germline-derived CDR1 and CDR2 are MDHEN and SYDVKM. V lost 3 bases and J lost 10; bases outside the gene matches: 0. The CDR3 has 13 amino acids. The CDR3 here is CASSLGLAGEQFF. Here the CDR3 DNA reads TGTGCCAGCAGTTTGGGACTAGCGGGAGAGCAGTTCTTC.

V usage is TRBV11-2 and J usage is TRBJ2-7; 7 bases fit TRBD2. The CDR3 runs to 13 residues. From germline, CDR1 is SGHAT and CDR2 FQNNGV. The V segment lost 5 bases and the J segment 3 bases; nucleotides outside the gene matches: 4. Here the CDR3 DNA reads TGTGCCAGCAGCCCCGGGAGGCACTACGAGCAGTACTTC. This sequence encodes CASSPGRHYEQYF.

V and J are TRBV27 and TRBJ2-3; 11 bases agree with TRBD2. The germline V gene has CDR1 MNHEY and CDR2 SMNVEV (reference sequence). This CDR3 has 15 amino acids. After removal of 7 bases from V and 2 bases from J, the junction contained 5 bases not matched to a gene. CDR3 in amino acids: CASTKLAGATDTQYF. The DNA of the CDR3 is TGTGCCAGCACCAAACTAGCGGGAGCCACAGATACGCAGTATTTT.

The sample holds a few counts of this clone. V and J are TRBV9 and TRBJ1-2; D ambiguous. V was cut by 0 bases and J by 6 bases, with 15 bases left in between. This CDR3 has 15 residues. From germline, CDR1 is SGDLS and CDR2 YYNGEE. The CDR3 DNA is TGTGCCAGCAGCGTAGCAGTCGGAGGAAAAGATGGCTACACCTTC. Its protein is CASSVAVGGKDGYTF.

The chain has TRBV28 and TRBJ1-5, with 7 bases matching TRBD1. V was pared by 6 bases and J by 1 base, with 9 bases of the junction left unmatched. CDR3 length equals 16 residues. Germline CDR1 is MDHEN and CDR2 is SYDVKM. CDR3 sequence (DNA): TGTGCCAGCAGCCAAGGGGGCCAGGGAAGCAATCAGCCCCAGCATTTT. Encoded protein: CASSQGGQGSNQPQHF.

For the CDR3, the DNA is TGTGCCAGCAGGGGTTTCGCTGAAGCTTTCTTT. Its protein is CASRGFAEAFF. The chain combines TRBV28 with TRBJ1-1; D remains ambiguous. CDR1 and CDR2 from the germline V gene are MDHEN and SYDVKM. The CDR3 is 11 amino acids. Trimming shortened V by 6 bases and J by 6 bases, and 8 bases separated the two germline ends.

V is TRBV9 and J is TRBJ2-6; D gene uncertain. The CDR3 covers 16 residues. The V end lost 2 bases, the J end lost 0 bases, and 9 bases lay between the germline ends. Germline V CDR1 and CDR2: SGDLS, YYNGEE. The CDR3 here is CASSVEHLSGANVLTF. The CDR3 nucleotides are TGTGCCAGCAGCGTCGAACACCTCTCTGGGGCCAACGTCCTGACTTTC.

The chain uses TRBV10-3 and TRBJ2-3; 10 nucleotides align to TRBD2. Germline loops: CDR1 ENHRY, CDR2 SYGVKD. This CDR3 region has 16 residues. With 3 bases clipped from V and 1 base from J, the junction kept 4 bases outside the gene matches. The CDR3 here is CAISDVTSGGTDTQYF. The CDR3 DNA reads as TGTGCCATCAGTGACGTAACTAGCGGGGGCACAGATACGCAGTATTTT.

As to this clone: Because the CDR3's place on the DNA is in doubt, the DNA is left out and the CDR3 is given as listed by TCRdb. The chain employs TRBV21-1 and TRBJ2-7; the DNA was not used to check the table's D call, TRBD2. TRBV21-1 is designated a pseudogene. The CDR3 is 15 residues long, counting both termini. CDR3 region: CASSYVCLACDEQYF.

The CDR3 sequence: CASRLHSGAYNEQFF. CDR3 DNA sequence: TGTGCCAGCCGGCTCCATTCCGGGGCCTACAATGAGCAGTTCTTC. The J gene is TRBJ2-1, the V gene TRBV28; D is possibly TRBD2 (5 bases). The CDR3 extends over 15 amino acids. The V gene's germline CDR1 is MDHEN and CDR2 SYDVKM. V lost 8 bases to trimming and J lost 2 bases, with 16 bases between them.

The J gene is TRBJ2-1, the V gene TRBV18; D ambiguous. Germline V gene lookup returns CDR1 KGHSH and CDR2 LQKENI. Trimming took 0 bases from V and 3 from J, leaving 6 bases between them. The CDR3 is 14 amino acids. The CDR3 DNA follows: TGTGCCAGCTCACCACCAGGGTTCTACAATGAGCAGTTCTTC. Its protein is CASSPPGFYNEQFF.

This clone was seen a few times. This rearrangement joins TRBV9 to TRBJ2-1, with no clear D. Germline CDR1 and CDR2: SGDLS and YYNGEE. The V gene lost 4 bases and the J gene lost 5 bases, with 7 bases spanning the gap. The CDR3 is 12 residues long. The CDR3 loop is CASSLPNNEQFF. CDR3 bases: TGTGCCAGCAGCCTACCGAACAATGAGCAGTTCTTC.

The chain couples TRBV7-6 to TRBJ2-1; D uncertain. There are 14 residues in the CDR3. Trimming cost V 0 bases and J 1 base, with 4 bases left between them. Germline lookup yields CDR1 SGHVS and CDR2 FNYEAQ. The CDR3 DNA reads as TGTGCCAGCAGCTTAGCGGGGTCCTACAATGAGCAGTTCTTC. It encodes CASSLAGSYNEQFF.

The CDR3 bases are TGTGCCAGCAGCCCTAGACTAGCTGTCGGGGAGCTGTTTTTT. Translation gives CASSPRLAVGELFF. The chain uses TRBV13 and TRBJ2-2, with TRBD2 matching over 7 bases. After removal of 5 bases from V and 7 bases from J, the junction contained 7 bases not matched to a gene. The germline V gene encodes CDR1 PRHDT and CDR2 FYEKMQ (reference sequence). The CDR3 has 14 amino acids. Supplemented by reference TRBV13 and TRBJ2-2, the full variable domain reads AAGVIQSPRHLIKEKRETATLKCYPIPRHDTVYWYQQGPGQDPQFLISFYEKMQSDKGSIPDRFSAQQFSDYHSELNMSSLELGDSALYFCASSPRLAVGELFFGEGSRLTVL.

V is TRBV9 and J is TRBJ1-1; D is undetermined. The germline CDR1 and CDR2 sequences are SGDLS and YYNGEE. CDR3 length: 14 residues. V lost 0 bases to trimming and J lost 4 bases, with 10 bases between them. The CDR3 DNA reads as TGTGCCAGCAGCGTAGACAATCAGCGCACTGAAGCTTTCTTT. Its protein is CASSVDNQRTEAFF.